The present TCR beta chain was sequenced within a study of human T cells and chemical hapten exposure (dated by TCRdb to about 2021). Notes on the research overall: For sensitization, 2% DPC in acetone was applied to a 2 cm by 2 cm area of upper inner arm skin. Alopecia areata with under or over 50% scalp involvement, alopecia totalis and alopecia universalis were represented in the patient cohort, which was mostly female. Libraries were pooled for sequencing, and per-sample TCR yields varied mainly because of small differences in library volumes within the pool. Patients additionally received weekly therapeutic DPC doses to the scalp throughout the approximately 22-week study period. Patch testing was performed on the upper back with Finn chambers containing 0.01% DPC, and the patch tests were scored after 6 days according to International Contact Dermatitis Research Group standards. Blood for TCR sequencing was provided by twenty-nine alopecia patients at one to four time points (pre-sensitization, 2, 6 and 24 weeks). Blood samples were taken from patients before sensitization (week 0) and at 2, 6 and about 24 weeks after DPC sensitization. This study followed changes in the peripheral blood TCR repertoire in vivo during primary and secondary sensitization of alopecia patients to the hapten diphenylcyclopropenone (DPC).

General conclusions and limits of the study: Because every patient had alopecia, a presumed autoimmune disease, the patients' immune response might differ from that of healthy individuals. DPC sensitization did not change how many TCRs were above 1 in 1000 frequency, and no evidence was found of alterations in global repertoire structure. Expanded TCRs formed significantly more large CDR3 similarity clusters than pre-sensitization or healthy control sets, consistent with antigen-driven responses. After repeated subsampling, the strength of the expansion versus patch-test correlation and the threshold at which it became significant changed. Patch test score was positively correlated with the number of PT1 expanded TCRs, with significance at thresholds 8, 16 and 32 but not at 4.

The library was obtained by RACE. Sequenced on a NextSeq 500. During library preparation, unique molecular identifiers were attached to individual cDNA molecules so that TCRs could be counted in a quantitative, reproducible way. Each blood RNA sample was used to sequence both TCR alpha and TCR beta chains. In the paper's pipeline: The median number of TCRs per sample was approximately 98,000, ranging from about 23,224 to 690,600. V, J and CDR3 annotation of the TCR reads was performed with the Decombinator software suite. For PS versus PT1 abundance plots, all samples were subsampled to the same number of TCRs (28,000). TCRs were defined as expanded if absent before sensitization and observed at least eight times at the 2-week time point. TCRdb passed the public sequencing reads through fastp at Q25 and MiXCR, retaining productive beta sequences. Entries are consolidated by CDR3 protein sequence, retaining the most common genes and DNA. What appears here as the V and J calls and clone size reflects TCRdb's work, not the paper's. A total of tens of thousands of distinct CDR3 sequences appear in this sample, less than 8.5% of them only once. Of the sample, 1.3% falls within the top ten clones.

V trim: 4 bases; J trim: 2 bases; unmatched bases: 11. CDR1 SGHDT and CDR2 YYEEEE are derived from the germline V gene. The CDR3, from cysteine to phenylalanine, totals 16 residues. This entry keeps only the CDR3 DNA: 48 bases, framed from base 1. The time point label, as the study defines it: patch test 2, 6 weeks after DPC sensitization. In light of the paper, this sample's treatment or condition label describes: therapeutic diphenylcyclopropenone sensitization with weekly scalp DPC. At every patch-test visit, the blood draw took place before the patch test was put on. Patients were considered eligible if aged 18 to 70, diagnosed with alopecia and deemed suitable for DPC therapy, and patients were excluded if pregnant. Unfractionated whole blood was collected in Tempus Blood RNA tubes, and total RNA was extracted from that blood. About this clonotype itself: Its binding antigen is unknown. Base qualities are not at hand, and no much larger clone is one base apart.

The sample consisted of whole blood, taken in connection with sensitization to the hapten diphenylcyclopropenone (DPC). This TCR derives from a woman in her 30s with alopecia areata. Some clones in this sample may be carry-over from other donors' samples. The V gene is TRBV5-6 and the J gene is TRBJ1-2; 7 of the junction bases match TRBD1. The DNA is TGTGCCAGCAGCCCTGGACCCAGACAGGGAAACTATGGCTACACCTTC. Its product reads: CASSPGPRQGNYGYTF.